This entry is about one T cell receptor beta chain. The antigen is not known. V was clipped by 2 bases and J by 9 bases, with 20 bases between them. CDR3 size: 16 residues. Germline loops: CDR1 MNHEY, CDR2 SMNVEV (reference sequence). This record comes from a study of blood T cells in healthy people across ages. Overall study findings and caveats: Compared with aged donors, long-lived donors showed fewer expanded clones, suggesting selection.

Primed by a sample-barcoded 5' primer and a J-beta primer mix, a second PCR proceeded for about 6 to 12 cycles. Unique molecular identifiers of 12 random nucleotides labeled each cDNA. TCRdb called the 5' RACE reads again in MiXCR, with one record for every CDR3 protein. The profile shows approximately 1,700,000 distinct CDR3 sequences, about two fifths of them singletons. The gene calls are TRBV27 and TRBJ2-1; D is uncertain. The sequence was collected from a human donor in good health. The sequencing sample was made of blood. The CDR3 nucleotides are TGTGCCAGCAGTTTAGGGTTTGTGTCTAGACGCGCTGAGCAGTTCTTC. It specifies CASSLGFVSRRAEQFF.